The sequence of this T cell receptor (beta chain) was determined in a study of T cell responses to AZD1222 COVID-19 vaccine. Profiling relied on immunoSEQ multiplex PCR, and the TCRdb table lists in-frame clones only, not all of them. The table has about 90,000 clones, 65% to 90% seen once. The CDR3 totals 13 residues. Germline V gene lookup returns CDR1 MDHEN and CDR2 SYDVKM. The V end was cut by 6 bases, the J end by 4 bases, with 10 bases between. The sequence was obtained from an adult in good health. V gene TRBV28 combines with J gene TRBJ1-5; D gene uncertain. This specimen consisted of peripheral blood, obtained on day 0 of AZD1222 vaccination. The CDR3, as DNA: TGTGCCAGCAGGGGATTTGGGAATCAGCCCCAGCATTTT. Protein product: CASRGFGNQPQHF.